Listed here is a single T cell receptor beta chain. Antigen unknown. This specimen comes from a study of OX40 agonist ivuxolimab in advanced cancers. Study-level results: Still undetermined is the antigen specificity of the expanded peripheral T cells.

CDR1 and CDR2 (germline): LNHDA, SQIVND (reference sequence). Trimming shortened V by 6 bases and J by 0 bases, and 8 bases separated the two germline ends. The CDR3 is 14 residues long. Libraries were prepared by immunoSEQ multiplex PCR; TCRdb keeps only in-frame clonotypes and omits some of them. This table has roughly 150,000 clones, approximately 94% appearing once. Sequencing was performed on CD4+ or CD8+ T cells sorted from blood, taken in a trial of the OX40 agonist ivuxolimab. This sequence originates from an adult with an advanced solid tumor such as melanoma, head and neck, liver or kidney cancer. The rearrangement links TRBV19 to TRBJ1-4, with D possibly being TRBD1 (5 bases). The DNA of the CDR3 is TGTGCCAGTAGGTCGACAGCAACTAATGAAAAACTGTTTTTT. This sequence encodes CASRSTATNEKLFF.